This passage covers 19 T cell receptor beta chains from one sample sequenced in a study of regulatory T cells in long-lasting Graves disease. As to time point: persistent/refractory GD, antithyroid drugs over 5 years with positive TRAb. Extracted PBMC RNA gave rise to the TCR library. Building the TCR beta libraries relied on iRepertoire HTBI primers, and CDR3 regions underwent Arm-PCR. MiXCR was run by TCRdb on the multiplex PCR reads, yielding one entry per CDR3 protein. The data show 600,000 to 850,000 distinct CDR3 sequences, with approximately 31% seen just once and 42% held by the top ten. Sequencing was performed on peripheral blood mononuclear cells (PBMCs), taken when the disease was refractory, from a patient treated with antithyroid drugs. The source is a female donor with Graves disease.

The chain couples TRBV24-1 to TRBJ2-7; 8 nucleotides align to TRBD2. CDR1 KGHDR and CDR2 SFDVKD come from the germline V gene. The CDR3 loop spans 16 amino acids. V shed 2 bases, J shed 5 bases, and the junction held 10 bases outside the gene matches. CDR3 protein: CATSDYTGGLRNEQYF. The CDR3 DNA follows: TGTGCCACCAGTGATTATACGGGGGGGCTGAGGAACGAGCAGTACTTC.

The V gene is TRBV6-2 or TRBV6-3, the J gene TRBJ1-3; a possible D gene is TRBD1 (6 bases). Between the trimmed V and J ends, which lost 6 bases and 3 bases, there was a span of 15 bases. Germline V CDR1 and CDR2: MNHEY, SVGEGT. This CDR3 comprises 15 residues. The chain's CDR3 is CASSLRGGYGNTIYF. The CDR3 DNA follows: TGTGCCAGCAGCTTACGTGGGGGCTATGGAAACACCATATATTTT.

There are many counts of this clonotype. The chain uses TRBV28 and TRBJ2-2; 11 nucleotides line up with TRBD1. The V segment lost 7 bases and the J segment 7 bases; nucleotides outside the gene matches: 8. The germline CDR1 and CDR2 sequences are MDHEN and SYDVKM. This CDR3 has 15 residues. The CDR3 reads CASTSDRGRFGELFF. In DNA, the CDR3 is TGTGCCAGCACCTCGGACAGGGGGCGTTTCGGGGAGCTGTTTTTT.

The rearrangement links TRBV27 to TRBJ1-4; no clear D gene. The V gene's germline CDR1 is MNHEY and CDR2 SMNVEV (reference sequence). CDR3 length: 16 amino acids. V dropped 3 bases and J dropped 7 bases, with 18 bases sitting between them. The CDR3 is CASSLLAGLAGEKLFF. In DNA, the CDR3 is TGTGCCAGCAGTTTGTTGGCCGGGCTAGCGGGTGAAAAACTGTTTTTT.

This clonotype was counted between two and nine times. The chain recombines TRBV27 with TRBJ1-5, with D maybe TRBD1 (5 bases). The CDR3 runs to 16 residues. V lost 6 bases and J lost 6, with 21 bases in between. The germline CDR1 and CDR2 sequences are MNHEY and SMNVEV (reference sequence). CDR3 nucleotides: TGTGCCAGCAGACAGGACGGGGCTAGGGATGGTCAGCCCCAGCATTTT. This encodes CASRQDGARDGQPQHF.

This clonotype was observed at least ten times. The genes are TRBV18 and TRBJ1-1; a weak D match, TRBD1 (6 bases). Germline loops: CDR1 KGHSH, CDR2 LQKENI. The CDR3 has 13 residues. V was cut by 3 bases and J by 10 bases, with 15 bases left in between. This chain's CDR3 is CASSPGTTAGAFF. CDR3 nucleotide sequence: TGTGCCAGCTCACCCGGGACAACGGCTGGAGCTTTCTTT. Variable domain in full (rest from reference TRBV18 and TRBJ1-1): NAGVMQNPRHLVRRRGQEARLRCSPMKGHSHVYWYRQLPEEGLKFMVYLQKENIIDESGMPKERFSAEFPKEGPSILRIQQVVRGDSAAYFCASSPGTTAGAFFGQGTRLTVV.

This clonotype was counted ten times or more. J is TRBJ2-7 and V is TRBV2; the D call may be TRBD1 or TRBD2 (5 bases each). Germline CDR1 SNHLY, CDR2 FYNNEI. The germline V and J ends were trimmed by 8 bases and 6 bases, with 20 bases remaining between them. This CDR3 is built from 14 residues. The CDR3 sequence is CASLRGAGLGEQYF. CDR3 coding DNA: TGTGCCAGCTTAAGAGGGGCTGGGTTGGGCGAGCAGTACTTC.

The table lists this clonotype with many counts. The V gene is TRBV11-2, the J gene TRBJ1-1; D is unclear. The CDR3 is 16 amino acids. Trimming cost V 1 base and J 4 bases, with 16 bases left between them. CDR1 and CDR2 from the germline V gene are SGHAT and FQNNGV. CDR3 sequence reads: CASSLVAGSGSTEAFF. CDR3 nucleotides: TGTGCCAGCAGCTTAGTGGCAGGATCGGGATCCACTGAAGCTTTCTTT.

This clonotype is a singleton in its sample. This chain uses TRBV28 with TRBJ1-1; TRBD1 might be the D (5 bases). This CDR3 comprises 13 residues. V was shortened by 5 bases and J by 5 bases, with 12 bases between the two germline ends. Germline-derived CDR1 and CDR2 are MDHEN and SYDVKM. The CDR3 bases are TGTGCCAGCAGTCATGAGGGGTTTACTGAAGCTTTCTTT. It translates to CASSHEGFTEAFF.

This clonotype was seen a handful of times. The chain has TRBV5-4 and TRBJ2-5; D may be TRBD1 (5 bases). Per germline, CDR1 SGHNT and CDR2 YYREEE (reference sequence). Trimming shortened V by 0 bases and J by 0 bases, and 9 bases separated the two germline ends. The CDR3 sequence is 15 residues long. This chain's CDR3 is CASSLGLGDQETQYF. CDR3 nucleotides: TGTGCCAGCAGCTTGGGTCTAGGGGACCAAGAGACCCAGTACTTC.

V and J are TRBV19 and TRBJ1-1, with D maybe TRBD1 (5 bases). CDR1 and CDR2 (germline): LNHDA, SQIVND (reference sequence). The CDR3 is 16 residues long. Trimming pared 5 bases from V and 4 bases from J, leaving 20 bases between. CDR3 DNA: TGTGCCAGTAGTCCCCTCGGAACAGGTCGAAGCACTGAAGCTTTCTTT. This encodes CASSPLGTGRSTEAFF.

This clonotype was found many times. The rearrangement links TRBV28 to TRBJ1-2, with D possibly matching TRBD1 (5 bases). Per germline, CDR1 MDHEN and CDR2 SYDVKM. The V and J ends lost 7 bases and 4 bases respectively, with 16 bases between them. This CDR3 has 14 amino acids. CDR3 region: CASTAGPRGYGYTF. DNA for the CDR3: TGTGCCAGCACCGCCGGGCCAAGGGGCTATGGCTACACCTTC.

V gene TRBV19 combines with J gene TRBJ1-2; D ambiguous. The V gene lost 3 bases and the J gene lost 7 bases, with 15 bases spanning the gap. The CDR3 sequence is 14 residues long. CDR1 is LNHDA, CDR2 SQIVND, per germline (reference sequence). In DNA, the CDR3 is TGTGCCAGTAGTATGGATCCCGGGTCTCTTGGCTACACCTTC. The encoded protein is CASSMDPGSLGYTF.

This clonotype was seen more than once but under ten times. This chain uses TRBV5-1 with TRBJ2-7, with 7 bases that match TRBD1. Germline CDR1 is SGHRS and CDR2 is YFSETQ. V shed 0 bases and J 2 bases; nucleotides not matched to a gene: 5. The CDR3 is made up of 15 amino acids. CDR3 region: CASSLVRDSAYEQYF. The DNA for the CDR3 is TGCGCCAGCAGCTTGGTTCGGGACAGCGCCTACGAGCAGTACTTC.

V usage is TRBV3-1 and J usage is TRBJ2-1, with 8 bases matching TRBD2. The germline V gene has CDR1 LGHDT and CDR2 YNNKEL (reference sequence). There are 14 residues in the CDR3. Trimming at V came to 3 bases and at J to 6 bases, leaving 4 bases not matched to a gene. This chain's CDR3 is CASSQRGTSNEQFF. In DNA form, the CDR3 reads TGTGCCAGCAGCCAGCGGGGGACTAGCAATGAGCAGTTCTTC.

This clonotype appeared a few times. This rearrangement joins TRBV29-1 to TRBJ1-2; 8 nucleotides agree with TRBD1. The V and J ends lost 7 bases and 5 bases, in that order; junction bases with no gene match: 3. This CDR3 comprises 11 residues. CDR1 is SQVTM, CDR2 ANQGSEA, per germline. CDR3 protein: CSAGTGYGYTF. The CDR3 nucleotides are TGCAGCGCCGGGACAGGTTATGGCTACACCTTC.

This clonotype was found a few times. The rearrangement links TRBV15 to TRBJ1-5, with a weak D call TRBD1 (5 bases). The V end lost 3 bases, the J end lost 8 bases, and 14 bases lay between the germline ends. This CDR3 is 14 amino acids long. Germline CDR1 reads LNHNV; CDR2 reads YYDKDF (reference sequence). This CDR3 reads CATSRGTGLEPQHF. The CDR3 bases are TGTGCCACCAGCAGGGGGACTGGGCTCGAGCCCCAGCATTTT.

The CDR3 spells CASSLTRVGVNEAFF. As DNA, the CDR3 is TGCGCCAGCAGCTTGACCCGGGTTGGGGTAAATGAAGCTTTCTTT. The chain joins TRBV5-1 to TRBJ1-1; D remains unclear. The V end lost 1 base, the J end lost 7 bases, and 17 bases lay between the germline ends. The CDR3 contains 15 residues. Germline V gene sequence: CDR1 SGHRS, CDR2 YFSETQ. Together with reference TRBV5-1 and TRBJ1-1, the CDR3 gives the full variable domain: KAGVTQTPRYLIKTRGQQVTLSCSPISGHRSVSWYQQTPGQGLQFLFEYFSETQRNKGNFPGRFSGRQFSNSRSEMNVSTLELGDSALYLCASSLTRVGVNEAFFGQGTRLTVV.

The rearrangement uses TRBV30 and TRBJ1-1; 10 bases map to TRBD1. Germline V gives CDR1 GTSNPN, CDR2 SVGIG (reference sequence). This CDR3 has 15 residues. V trimming: 0 bases; J trimming: 5 bases; junction bases outside the gene matches: 6. The CDR3: CAWSVDRGRNTEAFF. The CDR3, as DNA: TGTGCCTGGAGTGTAGACAGGGGGCGAAATACTGAAGCTTTCTTT.